The clone carrying this TCR beta chain has a count of ten or more. Its antigen is still unknown. CDR3 size: 14 residues. Trimming cost V 9 bases and J 1 base; bases outside gene matches: 6. Germline-derived CDR1 and CDR2 are ENHRY and SYGVKD. The record originates from a study of CD8+ T cells in alopecia areata. Study in general: The tofacitinib course ran for 6 to 18 months and was followed by 6 months off drug.

cDNA reverse transcribed from extracted RNA served as the sequencing template. Using immunoSEQ multiplex PCR, the repertoire was profiled, and TCRdb retains in-frame clones only, with some absent. The data hold 170,000 or so clones, with almost 65% observed a single time. Whole-study results and caveats: Scalp samples also contribute reads from the resident alphabeta T cells found in normal skin. Especially in alopecia totalis/universalis, lesional scalp showed greater clonality than normal scalp did.

The chain employs TRBV10-3 and TRBJ2-5, with TRBD2 matching over 9 bases. This specimen was CD4+ T cells sorted from blood, taken at week 0. The receptor was isolated from a human donor with alopecia areata. The DNA of the CDR3 is TGTGCCATTGCTAGCGGGGTGTTCCAAGAGACCCAGTACTTC. Amino acid sequence: CAIASGVFQETQYF.